This T cell receptor (beta chain) came from a study of blood T cell repertoires in COVID-19. The overall study: Samples representing acute and convalescent COVID-19 were sourced from the United States, Italy and Spain.

The authors' processing: Researchers report that nucleated cell counts were estimated from reference gene primer amplification. This table comes from immunoSEQ multiplex PCR, and its TCRdb copy is limited to in-frame clones, with some not included. D and trimming come from the DNA, and the V and J calls and clone size come from that table. The sample has 300,000 to 400,000 clones, 89% seen once; the top ten hold over 4%. Comment on this clone: Other nucleotide sequences from this sample produce the same CDR3.

Which cohort a participant joined came from the clinical history participants gave. V gave up 1 base and J gave up 10 bases, with 11 bases separating them. The CDR3 consists of 14 residues. CDR1 SGHTA and CDR2 FQGNSA come from the germline V gene. V gene TRBV7-2 combines with J gene TRBJ1-6; a possible D gene is TRBD1 (6 bases). The TCR originated in a man aged 55 to 70 who had recovered from COVID-19. What was sequenced was PBMCs or T cells enriched from blood (not recorded which). The DNA for the CDR3 is TGTGCCAGCAGCTTAGTAGGGGGGGGGTCACCCCTCCACTTT. It translates to CASSLVGGGSPLHF.